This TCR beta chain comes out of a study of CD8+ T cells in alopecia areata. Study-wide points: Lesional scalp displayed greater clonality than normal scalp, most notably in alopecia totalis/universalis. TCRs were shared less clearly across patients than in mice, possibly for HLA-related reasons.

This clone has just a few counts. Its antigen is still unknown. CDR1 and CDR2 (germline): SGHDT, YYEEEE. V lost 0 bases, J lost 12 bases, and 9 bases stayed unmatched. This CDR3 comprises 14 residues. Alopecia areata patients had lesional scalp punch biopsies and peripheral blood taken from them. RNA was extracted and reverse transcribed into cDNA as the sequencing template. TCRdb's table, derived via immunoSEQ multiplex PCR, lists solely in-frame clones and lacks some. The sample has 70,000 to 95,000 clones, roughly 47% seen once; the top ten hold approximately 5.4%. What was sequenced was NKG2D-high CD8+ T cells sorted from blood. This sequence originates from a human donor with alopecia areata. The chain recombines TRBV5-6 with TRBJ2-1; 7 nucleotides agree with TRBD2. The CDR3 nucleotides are TGTGCCAGCAGCTTGGGGGACTACCCATGGGGGCAGTTCTTC. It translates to CASSLGDYPWGQFF.